These T cell receptor beta chains were read from a single sample in a study of shared clonotypes between healthy human individuals. Generated by immunoSEQ multiplex PCR, the TCRdb table keeps only in-frame clones and is missing some. Of millions of clones detected, over 85% appear once; the ten largest clones hold over 0.12%. Sequencing used naive CD4+ T cells sorted from blood. These receptors were taken from a young man in good health. CDR3s include the opening cysteine and the closing phenylalanine or tryptophan. D genes are given only for firm matches. Not every row has a clone size; where given, it reads once, few, many or a size class.

j_call v_call d_call clone_size cdr3_nt cdr3_aa
TRBJ1-2 TRBV6-5 . . TGTGCCAGCAGTTACCCGGGGAACTATGGCTACACCTTC CASSYPGNYGYTF
TRBJ2-5 TRBV28 . . TGTGCCAGCAGCCCGATTGCCCGGACAGATATCATTGAGACCCAGTACTTC CASSPIARTDIIETQYF
TRBJ2-7 TRBV30 TRBD1 . TGTGCCTGGAGTTGGGACAGGGATTACGAGCAGTACTTC CAWSWDRDYEQYF
TRBJ2-4 TRBV30 . . TGTGCCTGGAGTGTACTTTCCCCGGAGGCCAAAAACATTCAGTACTTC CAWSVLSPEAKNIQYF
TRBJ2-3 TRBV2 . . TGTGCCAGCACTTTTAGACCCACAGATACGCAGTATTTT CASTFRPTDTQYF
TRBJ2-7 TRBV6-1 . . TGTGCCGATTGGAAGGACGAGCAGTACTTC CADWKDEQYF
TRBJ2-3 TRBV7-2 TRBD2 once TGTGCCAGCAGCCAGGGACTAGCGGGTGGGGGGGATACGCAGTATTTT CASSQGLAGGGDTQYF
TRBJ1-3 TRBV30 TRBD1 . TGTGCCTGGAGAATCAGGGGGCGCGGAAACACCATATATTTT CAWRIRGRGNTIYF
TRBJ1-5 TRBV10-3 TRBD1 . TGTGCCATCACTGACAGGGTTGATCAGCCCCAGCATTTT CAITDRVDQPQHF
TRBJ2-2 TRBV30 TRBD1 . TGTGCCGGGGACAGGGACTACTCCGGCGGGGAGCTGTTTTTT CAGDRDYSGGELFF
TRBJ2-2 TRBV11-3 TRBD2 . TGTGCCAGCAGCCTTGGGACTAGCGGGAAAGCCGGGGAGCTGTTTTTT CASSLGTSGKAGELFF
TRBJ2-1 TRBV10-3 . once TGTGCCATCAGTGAGTCCGGTAGCTTCAATGAGCAGTTCTTC CAISESGSFNEQFF
TRBJ1-1 TRBV7-2 TRBD1 . TGTGCCAGCAGCTTTCTGGGACAGGGTACCCCTGAAGCTTTCTTT CASSFLGQGTPEAFF
TRBJ1-6 TRBV7-9 TRBD1 once TGTGCCAGCAGCTCCACCCGACAGGGGTATTCACCCCTCCACTTT CASSSTRQGYSPLHF
TRBJ1-1 TRBV6-1 . few TGTGCCAGCAGTGAACGGATGAACACTGAAGCTTTCTTT CASSERMNTEAFF
TRBJ2-7 TRBV5-1 . . TGCGCCAGCAGCTTTCACAGAGAATCCAGCTACGAGCAGTACTTC CASSFHRESSYEQYF
TRBJ2-7 TRBV5-4 TRBD2 . TGTGCCAGCAGCGGTAGCGGGAGCGTTCCCTACGAGCAGTACTTC CASSGSGSVPYEQYF
TRBJ1-5 TRBV7-2 TRBD1 . TGTGCCAGCAGCATATTACAGGGGGATCAGCCCCAGCATTTT CASSILQGDQPQHF
TRBJ1-1 TRBV7-8 . . TGTGCCAGCAGCTTATTCGGCGACGGGTTCCTCACTGAAGCTTTCTTT CASSLFGDGFLTEAFF
TRBJ1-1 TRBV9 . once TGTGCCAGCAGCGTATACCGGGATCTGAACACTGAAGCTTTCTTT CASSVYRDLNTEAFF
TRBJ2-5 TRBV5-4 . . TGTGCCAGCAGCCCGGAGGGTGGGCGGAGTCAAGAGACCCAGTACTTC CASSPEGGRSQETQYF
TRBJ1-3 TRBV28 TRBD1 . TGTGCCAGCAGCGACAGGGGGGACACCATATATTTT CASSDRGDTIYF
TRBJ2-2 TRBV6-1 . . TGTGCCAGCGGGGGACAACAGAACACCGGGGAGCTGTTTTTT CASGGQQNTGELFF
TRBJ2-1 TRBV2 . . TGTGCCAGCACCTTGACGGCGGGCAAGGATGAGCAGTTCTTC CASTLTAGKDEQFF
TRBJ1-2 TRBV28 . . TGTGCCAGCAGTGCGGCAGGACGCGCCTACACCTTC CASSAAGRAYTF
TRBJ1-2 TRBV12-5 TRBD1 . TGTGCTAGTGGTTTGGGTACGAGGGGGCACGGCTACACCTTC CASGLGTRGHGYTF
TRBJ2-3 TRBV7-9 TRBD2 . TGTGCCAGCAGCTTGGGGACTAGCGTCAAATCGGGAAGCACAGATACGCAGTATTTT CASSLGTSVKSGSTDTQYF
TRBJ2-1 TRBV13 . . TGTGCCAGCAGCTTAGTGGCGCCTAGCTCCTACAATGAGCAGTTCTTC CASSLVAPSSYNEQFF
TRBJ2-2 TRBV4-1 TRBD2 . TGCGCCAGCAGCCCCCGAGGACTAGCGGGTACCGGGGAGCTGTTTTTT CASSPRGLAGTGELFF
TRBJ2-5 TRBV6-6 . . TGTGCCAGCAGAGGAGGGACATCGTCTGGCGAGACCCAGTACTTC CASRGGTSSGETQYF